The 29 T cell receptor beta chains given below trace back to one sample, sequenced in a study of CD8 T cells in ankylosing spondylitis. TCRdb recomputed calls from the 5' RACE reads with MiXCR, one row per CDR3 protein. The data show over 600,000 distinct CDR3 sequences, with roughly 19% seen just once and over 15% held by the top ten. No antigen has been identified for these receptors. Notes on the study in general: Seemingly characteristic of ankylosing spondylitis blood was a TCR beta motif consisting of roughly 8 highly homologous variants.

The specimen sequenced was blood, either unsorted or a sorted T cell fraction (not recorded which). Receptors originate from a male donor with ankylosing spondylitis.

The rearrangement links TRBV20-1 to TRBJ1-1, with D unresolved. The CDR3 has 12 amino acids. Trimming took 6 bases from V and 4 from J, leaving 12 bases between them. The germline V gene has CDR1 DFQATT and CDR2 SNEGSKA (reference sequence). The CDR3 region has the DNA TGCAGTGCGCCTAACCTCGGCACTGAAGCTTTCTTT. This sequence encodes CSAPNLGTEAFF.

The table lists this clonotype with a few counts. J is TRBJ1-3 and V is TRBV4-1; possibly TRBD1 for D (6 bases). Looked up from germline, CDR1 is MGHRA and CDR2 is YSYEKL. The CDR3 length is 15 residues. V lost 4 bases, J lost 2 bases, and 12 bases lay in between. The CDR3 DNA follows: TGCGCCAGCAGCCTAGGACAGCAACCTGGAAACACCATATATTTT. Its protein product is CASSLGQQPGNTIYF.

This clonotype turned up a few times. The V gene is TRBV29-1, the J gene TRBJ2-5, with unresolved D. CDR1 and CDR2 (germline): SQVTM, ANQGSEA. This CDR3 spans 12 amino acids. The V and J ends lost 5 bases and 1 base respectively, with 8 bases between them. The CDR3 here is CSVQSFQETQYF. In DNA, the CDR3 is TGCAGCGTTCAAAGTTTCCAAGAGACCCAGTACTTC.

The chain carries TRBV6-5 and TRBJ2-7; D gene uncertain. Germline CDR1 and CDR2: MNHEY and SVGAGI. The CDR3 consists of 15 residues. Trimming pared 2 bases from V and 0 bases from J, leaving 11 bases between. This chain's CDR3 is CASSYASGASYEQYF. The CDR3 region has the DNA TGTGCCAGCAGTTACGCTTCAGGAGCCTCCTACGAGCAGTACTTC.

V and J are TRBV28 and TRBJ1-2; tentatively, D is TRBD1 (5 bases). This CDR3 contains 14 residues. V lost 3 bases and J 6 bases, leaving 14 bases between the germline ends. Germline V gene sequence: CDR1 MDHEN, CDR2 SYDVKM. The CDR3 DNA follows: TGTGCCAGCAGTTTTCGCCTGGGGACCCATGGCTACACCTTC. Amino acid sequence: CASSFRLGTHGYTF.

This clonotype was seen more than once but under ten times. The genes are TRBV10-3 and TRBJ2-1; 11 bases line up with TRBD1. Trimming took 3 bases from V and 4 from J; bases not matched to a gene: 5. Germline V lookup: CDR1 ENHRY, CDR2 SYGVKD. The CDR3 totals 16 residues. The CDR3 coding sequence is TGTGCCATCAGTGAATCCGGGACAGGGGGTTACAATGAGCAGTTCTTC. It codes for CAISESGTGGYNEQFF.

This clonotype showed up just a few times. The chain uses TRBV12-3 or TRBV12-4 and TRBJ2-3; unclear D gene. This CDR3 comprises 12 residues. Trimming cost V 5 bases and J 6 bases, with 9 bases left between them. The CDR3, as DNA: TGTGCCAGCAGTCCCCGGTGGGATACGCAGTATTTT. Amino acids: CASSPRWDTQYF.

This clonotype was observed a few times. This rearrangement joins TRBV7-2 to TRBJ1-3; TRBD1 is a possible D gene (5 bases). Trimming stripped 2 bases from V and 5 bases from J, with 22 bases between. The CDR3 has 18 residues. Germline V lookup: CDR1 SGHTA, CDR2 FQGNSA. In DNA, the CDR3 is TGTGCCAGCAGCTTATCTAGGGACGCTCTTGGCAAACGAAACACCATATATTTT. This translates into CASSLSRDALGKRNTIYF.

The chain couples TRBV27 to TRBJ2-7; D not resolved. V was shortened by 2 bases and J by 3 bases, with 8 bases between the two germline ends. The CDR3 has 13 amino acids. Germline values: CDR1 MNHEY, CDR2 SMNVEV (reference sequence). The CDR3 spells CASSLGRFYEQYF. For the CDR3, the DNA is TGTGCCAGCAGTTTAGGCAGGTTCTACGAGCAGTACTTC.

This chain links TRBV6-5 with TRBJ1-1; weak D call: TRBD1 (5 bases). Trimming took off 4 bases at V and 5 bases at J, with 14 bases between the two ends. In germline, CDR1 is MNHEY, CDR2 SVGAGI. The CDR3 consists of 14 residues. The DNA of the CDR3 is TGTGCCAGCAGTTCCAGTTCGACAGTTACTGAAGCTTTCTTT. Its translation is CASSSSSTVTEAFF.

This chain joins TRBV11-3 and TRBJ2-3; 7 nucleotides agree with TRBD1. The CDR3 is 16 amino acids. In germline, CDR1 is SGHNT, CDR2 YENEEA. Germline trimming cut 0 bases from V and 6 bases from J; bases unmatched to any gene: 9. CDR3 region: CASSLDPDRLWDTQYF. The CDR3 bases are TGTGCCAGCAGCTTAGACCCGGACAGGCTGTGGGATACGCAGTATTTT.

This clonotype was observed a few times. J is TRBJ2-1 and V is TRBV5-1; tentatively, D is TRBD1 (6 bases). The CDR3 has 14 amino acids. Deletions cut 0 bases from V and 7 bases from J, with 11 bases between. Looked up from germline, CDR1 is SGHRS and CDR2 is YFSETQ. The CDR3 reads CASSLDTGRNEQFF. Written as DNA, the CDR3 is TGCGCCAGCAGCTTGGACACAGGGAGAAATGAGCAGTTCTTC. Together with reference TRBV5-1 and TRBJ2-1, the CDR3 gives the full variable domain: KAGVTQTPRYLIKTRGQQVTLSCSPISGHRSVSWYQQTPGQGLQFLFEYFSETQRNKGNFPGRFSGRQFSNSRSEMNVSTLELGDSALYLCASSLDTGRNEQFFGPGTRLTVL.

This clonotype was counted only a few times. The gene calls are TRBV21-1 and TRBJ2-3; no check of the table's D call, TRBD1, against the DNA was made. TRBV21-1 is termed a pseudogene. The CDR3 has 19 amino acids. In DNA, the CDR3 is TGTGCCAGCAACCCACGGATACCGGGACATTCTCTTGTAAGGGGGACGCAGTATTTT. This gives the protein CASNPRIPGHSLVRGTQYF.

This clonotype was seen only once. CDR3 nucleotide sequence: TGCAGTGCTAGATCACAGGGGTCGGGCAATCAGCCCCAGCATTTT. Protein sequence: CSARSQGSGNQPQHF. This chain connects TRBV20-1 to TRBJ1-5, with TRBD1 matching over 7 bases. This CDR3 has 15 amino acids. The V gene's germline CDR1 is DFQATT and CDR2 SNEGSKA (reference sequence). V dropped 2 bases and J dropped 2; count of bases not matched to a gene: 6.

This clonotype was seen more than once but under ten times. This sequence joins TRBV3-1 and TRBJ2-3; D is unresolved. The CDR3 length is 16 residues. The germline V gene encodes CDR1 LGHDT and CDR2 YNNKEL (reference sequence). Trimming took off 1 base at V and 1 base at J, with 12 bases between the two ends. CDR3 bases: TGTGCCAGCAGCCAAGGCCCGGACGGACGCACAGATACGCAGTATTTT. Translating gives CASSQGPDGRTDTQYF.

This sequence joins TRBV20-1 and TRBJ2-7; D perhaps matches TRBD2 (6 bases). V gave up 0 bases and J gave up 2 bases, with 17 bases separating them. Per germline, CDR1 DFQATT and CDR2 SNEGSKA (reference sequence). The CDR3 has 16 residues. CDR3 region: CSARDSPAGFAYEQYF. CDR3 nucleotides: TGCAGTGCTAGAGATTCCCCAGCGGGCTTTGCCTACGAGCAGTACTTC.

This clonotype turned up a few times. The V gene is TRBV10-3, the J gene TRBJ2-1; 8 positions agree with TRBD2. CDR3 length: 12 amino acids. J gave up 9 bases and V 6 bases, and 4 bases lay outside the gene matches. CDR1 is ENHRY and CDR2 is SYGVKD in the germline V gene. The CDR3 DNA is TGTGCCATCAGGGGACTAGGCGGTGAGCAGTTCTTC. This sequence encodes CAIRGLGGEQFF.

The chain combines TRBV7-9 with TRBJ1-2; 7 bases line up with TRBD1. V dropped 4 bases and J dropped 8; count of bases not matched to a gene: 10. Germline V gene lookup returns CDR1 SEHNR and CDR2 FQNEAQ (reference sequence). This CDR3 spans 14 amino acids. The CDR3 loop reads CASSSGDSPSGYTF. Here the CDR3 DNA reads TGTGCCAGCAGCTCAGGGGACAGCCCTTCCGGCTACACCTTC.

This CDR3 reads CASSQDGTAPSSDTQYF. In DNA form, the CDR3 reads TGTGCCAGCAGCCAAGATGGGACAGCCCCATCCTCAGATACGCAGTATTTT. The V call is TRBV4-2, the J call TRBJ2-3; 7 nucleotides align to TRBD1. Trimming took 0 bases from V and 4 from J; bases not matched to a gene: 10. The CDR3 consists of 17 residues. Germline CDR1 reads LGHNA; CDR2 reads YNFKEQ.

This clonotype was observed a single time. The chain couples TRBV7-6 to TRBJ2-1, with TRBD1 identical over 9 bases. Trimming at V came to 8 bases and at J to 4 bases, leaving 9 bases not matched to a gene. Germline loops: CDR1 SGHVS, CDR2 FNYEAQ. The CDR3 runs to 15 residues. CDR3: CASAGGTGLYNEQFF. In DNA form, the CDR3 reads TGTGCCAGCGCGGGCGGGACAGGGCTGTACAATGAGCAGTTCTTC.

In regard to this clonotype: Sequence at one end of the junction differs from germline and may be a read error. This chain links TRBV6-2 or TRBV6-3 with TRBJ2-2, with D possibly TRBD1 on 6 matching bases. The CDR3 is 15 residues long. The germline V gene has CDR1 MNHEY and CDR2 SVGEGT. The CDR3 bases are TGTGCCAGCGGTTACAGGGAAGTTTACACCGGGGAGCTGTTTTTT. This encodes CASGYREVYTGELFF.

The gene calls are TRBV6-2 or TRBV6-3 and TRBJ2-2; 9 bases are a match to TRBD1. V gave up 7 bases and J gave up 7 bases; unmatched junction bases: 25. The CDR3 consists of 20 residues. Germline lookup yields CDR1 MNHEY and CDR2 SVGEGT. CDR3 DNA sequence: TGTGCCAGCACCAACGGCGGGGACAGGGAATGGTTAGGGGTCGGCGGGGAGCTGTTTTTT. Translating gives CASTNGGDREWLGVGGELFF.

This chain uses TRBV12-3 or TRBV12-4 with TRBJ1-1, with D perhaps matching TRBD1 (6 bases). This CDR3 is built from 15 residues. V was clipped by 3 bases and J by 8 bases, with 19 bases between them. CDR3 DNA sequence: TGTGCCAGCAGTTTCTTGACATTGGGGGGGCCGGAAGCTTTCTTT. Translation gives CASSFLTLGGPEAFF.

This clonotype was counted between two and nine times. The chain recombines TRBV5-1 with TRBJ1-2; D unclear. V dropped 4 bases and J dropped 2 bases, with 15 bases sitting between them. Germline values: CDR1 SGHRS, CDR2 YFSETQ. This CDR3 spans 15 amino acids. The CDR3 DNA follows: TGCGCCAGCAGCCCCGGGTTTGGGGAAAACTATGGCTACACCTTC. Translated: CASSPGFGENYGYTF. Drawing the rest from reference TRBV5-1 and TRBJ1-2, the complete variable domain is KAGVTQTPRYLIKTRGQQVTLSCSPISGHRSVSWYQQTPGQGLQFLFEYFSETQRNKGNFPGRFSGRQFSNSRSEMNVSTLELGDSALYLCASSPGFGENYGYTFGSGTRLTVV.

The chain employs TRBV27 and TRBJ1-4; possible D gene TRBD1, 6 bases. The CDR3 totals 15 residues. V lost 4 bases and J 7 bases, leaving 16 bases between the germline ends. The germline gives CDR1 MNHEY, CDR2 SMNVEV (reference sequence). CDR3 sequence (DNA): TGTGCCAGCAGTTCGTGGGGGGCTGGGGGTGAAAAACTGTTTTTT. Translation: CASSSWGAGGEKLFF.

This chain links TRBV5-1 with TRBJ2-3; 8 nucleotides align to TRBD2. V was pared by 5 bases and J by 2 bases, with 7 bases of the junction left unmatched. The CDR3 length is 15 residues. CDR1 and CDR2 (germline): SGHRS, YFSETQ. Here the CDR3 DNA reads TGCGCCAGCAGTGGTAGTAGCGGGACCACAGATACGCAGTATTTT. This sequence encodes CASSGSSGTTDTQYF. Variable domain in full (rest from reference TRBV5-1 and TRBJ2-3): KAGVTQTPRYLIKTRGQQVTLSCSPISGHRSVSWYQQTPGQGLQFLFEYFSETQRNKGNFPGRFSGRQFSNSRSEMNVSTLELGDSALYLCASSGSSGTTDTQYFGPGTRLTVL.

As concerns this clonotype: One end of the junction fails to match germline, which may point to a read error. The chain has TRBV12-3 or TRBV12-4 and TRBJ2-1; TRBD1 matches 8 bases. This CDR3 has 13 residues. CDR3 bases: TGTGCCAGCAGTTTCTCGCCGGGACAGGACCGGCTCTTC. It specifies CASSFSPGQDRLF.

This clonotype was seen a few times. The chain combines TRBV7-9 with TRBJ1-2, with D possibly being TRBD1 (5 bases). Germline values: CDR1 SEHNR, CDR2 FQNEAQ (reference sequence). Trimming left V 6 bases short and J 6 bases short, with 17 bases between. The CDR3 covers 14 residues. In nucleotides, the CDR3 is TGTGCCAGCAGGGAAACCGGGACTGATGATGGCTACACCTTC. Translating gives CASRETGTDDGYTF. Full variable domain (rest looked up from reference TRBV7-9 and TRBJ1-2): DTGVSQNPRHKITKRGQNVTFRCDPISEHNRLYWYRQTLGQGPEFLTYFQNEAQLEKSRLLSDRFSAERPKGSFSTLEIQRTEQGDSAMYLCASRETGTDDGYTFGSGTRLTVV.

This clonotype was seen a single time. This chain connects TRBV7-9 to TRBJ2-2, with 7 positions matching TRBD1. Germline loops: CDR1 SEHNR, CDR2 FQNEAQ (reference sequence). The CDR3 consists of 16 residues. Unmatched junction bases numbered 10, after V lost 3 bases and J lost 6 bases. CDR3 amino acids: CASSLLEGAFPGELFF. Written as DNA, the CDR3 is TGTGCCAGCAGCTTGCTAGAGGGGGCGTTCCCCGGGGAGCTGTTTTTT.